These 14 T cell receptor beta chains came from one sample sequenced in a study of CD8+CD57+ T cells in acquired aplastic anemia. Previously, flow cytometry had revealed CD8+CD57+ cell expansion in the patients chosen for sequencing. The use of genomic DNA as template underpinned the TCR beta VDJ and CDR3 profiling. TCRdb reprocessed the reads via MiXCR and lists one record per CDR3 protein. The sample records 180,000 or so distinct CDR3 sequences, about half being singletons. Material: sorted CD4+, CD8+, or CD8+CD57+ T cells (not recorded which) from PBMCs. The receptor set was obtained from a human donor with aplastic anemia.

A note on this clonotype: This may stem from a read error, because a much larger clone lies one nucleotide away. The chain joins TRBV6-1 to TRBJ2-3, with D hard to call. This CDR3 region has 11 residues. From germline, CDR1 is MNHNS and CDR2 SASEGT. V was cut by 8 bases and J by 2 bases, with 5 bases left in between. The CDR3 DNA reads TGTGCCAGCGCCTCCACAGATACGCAGTATTTT. This translates into CASASTDTQYF.

This clonotype has more than one count but fewer than ten. J is TRBJ2-5 and V is TRBV24-1; 8 bases match TRBD2. Unmatched junction bases numbered 9, after V lost 5 bases and J lost 5 bases. Germline CDR1 reads KGHDR; CDR2 reads SFDVKD. This CDR3 spans 15 amino acids. The CDR3, as DNA: TGTGCCACCAGTGGTCAAGCGGGAGATCGGGAGACCCAGTACTTC. Residues: CATSGQAGDRETQYF.

This clonotype appeared many times. CDR3 region: CSAGPGQGDYEQYF. The CDR3 coding sequence is TGCAGTGCTGGCCCAGGACAGGGGGACTACGAGCAGTACTTC. This sequence joins TRBV20-1 and TRBJ2-7; 10 bases are a match to TRBD1. This CDR3 region has 14 residues. Germline V lookup: CDR1 DFQATT, CDR2 SNEGSKA (reference sequence). Unmatched junction bases numbered 7, after V lost 5 bases and J lost 3 bases.

The chain has TRBV18 and TRBJ2-7; a weak D match, TRBD1 (6 bases). The germline V and J ends were trimmed by 3 bases and 6 bases, with 15 bases remaining between them. Per the germline V gene, CDR1 is KGHSH and CDR2 is LQKENI. This CDR3 spans 14 amino acids. The CDR3 is CASSPGTSLGEQYF. The CDR3 coding sequence is TGTGCCAGCTCACCCGGGACATCGTTGGGCGAGCAGTACTTC.

The chain recombines TRBV11-1 with TRBJ1-2; perhaps TRBD1 as D (5 bases). The CDR3 is 16 residues long. Trimming stripped 0 bases from V and 5 bases from J, with 16 bases between. CDR1 and CDR2 (germline): SGHAT, FQDESV (reference sequence). The CDR3 sequence: CASSLALSGSWYGYTF. The CDR3 region has the DNA TGTGCCAGCAGCTTAGCGTTGTCAGGGAGCTGGTATGGCTACACCTTC.

The CDR3 loop reads CASREGQGAHEQYF. For the CDR3, the DNA is TGTGCCAGCAGGGAGGGACAGGGGGCCCACGAGCAGTACTTC. The J gene is TRBJ2-7, the V gene TRBV2; 12 nucleotides line up with TRBD1. The CDR3 has 14 amino acids. Looked up from germline, CDR1 is SNHLY and CDR2 is FYNNEI. The J segment lost 5 bases and the V segment lost 6 bases, leaving 5 bases of the junction unmatched.

This rearrangement joins TRBV15 to TRBJ2-7, with TRBD1 identical over 7 bases. V dropped 4 bases and J dropped 4; count of bases not matched to a gene: 7. Germline assignment: CDR1 LNHNV and CDR2 YYDKDF (reference sequence). CDR3 length equals 14 residues. The CDR3 DNA is TGTGCCACCAGCATTAGACAGGGAGAATACGAGCAGTACTTC. Translating it yields CATSIRQGEYEQYF.

This clonotype has a handful of counts. DNA for the CDR3: TGTGCCAGCAGTTCGCGTTTCGGCTACACCTTC. Its protein product is CASSSRFGYTF. The gene calls are TRBV6-6 and TRBJ1-2; D gene unclear. V was trimmed by 4 bases and J by 8 bases, leaving 8 bases between them. Germline V gene data show CDR1 as MNHNY and CDR2 as SVGAGI (reference sequence). The CDR3 extends over 11 amino acids.

This clonotype has at least ten counts. V gene TRBV5-4 combines with J gene TRBJ2-2; TRBD1 matches 7 bases. This CDR3 is 16 amino acids long. J was trimmed by 1 base and V by 4 bases; bases with no gene match: 7. Germline CDR1 and CDR2: SGHNT and YYREEE (reference sequence). Written as DNA, the CDR3 is TGTGCCAGCAGCGGCTCCGGGACAGTGAACACCGGGGAGCTGTTTTTT. Its translation: CASSGSGTVNTGELFF.

Note on this clonotype: A much larger clone is a single base away; this may be a read error. The gene calls are TRBV10-3 and TRBJ2-1; TRBD2 matches at 11 bases. Germline assignment: CDR1 ENHRY and CDR2 SYGVKD. With 11 bases clipped from V and 6 bases from J, the junction kept 12 bases outside the gene matches. The CDR3 is made up of 15 amino acids. CDR3 nucleotides: TGTGCCGGCAGTTCCGGGACTAGCGGCCTCAATGAGCAGTTCTTC. Translated: CAGSSGTSGLNEQFF.

This clonotype was observed many times. This sequence joins TRBV7-8 and TRBJ2-5; no definite D call. The CDR3 spans 14 residues. Germline loops: CDR1 SGHVS, CDR2 FQNEAQ. Trimming took off 1 base at V and 5 bases at J, with 11 bases between the two ends. The CDR3 region has the DNA TGTGCCAGCAGCTTAGTTGCGGCCAGGGAGACCCAGTACTTC. This sequence encodes CASSLVAARETQYF. Using reference TRBV7-8 and TRBJ2-5 for the parts outside the CDR3, the full variable domain is GAGVSQSPRYKVAKRGQDVALRCDPISGHVSLFWYQQALGQGPEFLTYFQNEAQLDKSGLPSDRFFAERPEGSVSTLKIQRTQQEDSAVYLCASSLVAARETQYFGPGTRLLVL.

The gene calls are TRBV19 and TRBJ2-3; D is unclear. Germline lookup yields CDR1 LNHDA and CDR2 SQIVND (reference sequence). Trimming removed 1 base from V and 6 bases from J, with 8 bases in between. The CDR3 has 13 amino acids. CDR3 loop: CASSIGGLDTQYF. The DNA for the CDR3 is TGTGCCAGTAGTATAGGGGGATTGGATACGCAGTATTTT.

This clonotype occurred many times. The chain joins TRBV4-1 to TRBJ2-7; D is possibly TRBD2 (6 bases). CDR1 and CDR2 from the germline V gene are MGHRA and YSYEKL. The CDR3 is 15 residues long. The V gene lost 6 bases and the J gene lost 5 bases, with 20 bases spanning the gap. CDR3: CASSLGGFGSDEQYF. CDR3 DNA: TGCGCCAGCAGTCTAGGAGGGTTCGGGTCCGACGAGCAGTACTTC.

Many counts were recorded for this clonotype. The genes are TRBV12-3 or TRBV12-4 and TRBJ1-2; 10 bases are a match to TRBD1. This CDR3 has 13 amino acids. V shed 5 bases, J shed 8 bases, and the junction held 5 bases outside the gene matches. CDR3 region: CASSTGTGVGYTF. The CDR3 nucleotides read TGTGCCAGCAGTACTGGGACAGGGGTGGGCTACACCTTC.